A single sample is the source of the 22 T cell receptor beta chains below, sequenced in a study of shared clonotypes between healthy human individuals. Repertoires were generated with immunoSEQ multiplex PCR, while TCRdb's copy carries only in-frame clones and drops some. The sample holds 600,000 to 750,000 clones, approximately 77% seen once. The sample was memory CD4+ T cells sorted from blood. The subset here: CD45RA-negative fraction. Receptors were obtained from a woman in her 30s in good health.

The CDR3 is CASSSPGVRQPQHF. Written as DNA, the CDR3 is TGTGCCAGCAGTTCTCCAGGCGTGCGTCAGCCCCAGCATTTT. The gene calls are TRBV28 and TRBJ1-5, with D uncertain. Germline-derived CDR1 and CDR2 are MDHEN and SYDVKM. CDR3 length: 14 residues. V was cut by 4 bases and J by 6 bases, with 13 bases left in between.

The rearrangement links TRBV10-3 to TRBJ2-1; 7 bases align to TRBD1. From germline, CDR1 is ENHRY and CDR2 SYGVKD. Unmatched junction bases numbered 10, after V lost 8 bases and J lost 6 bases. The CDR3 extends over 14 amino acids. CDR3 in amino acids: CAIRQQGLGNEQFF. The CDR3 DNA sequence: TGTGCCATCCGGCAACAGGGGTTAGGCAATGAGCAGTTCTTC.

The genes are TRBV28 and TRBJ2-7, with no clear D. The germline V and J ends were trimmed by 4 bases and 3 bases, with 19 bases remaining between them. In germline, CDR1 is MDHEN, CDR2 SYDVKM. The CDR3 length is 16 residues. The CDR3 nucleotides read TGTGCCAGCAGTTCTCCCTCACAGTGGGGTTTCTACGAGCAGTACTTC. Translation gives CASSSPSQWGFYEQYF.

The chain carries TRBV30 and TRBJ2-5; tentatively, D is TRBD1 (6 bases). Germline V gene data show CDR1 as GTSNPN and CDR2 as SVGIG (reference sequence). The ends were cut back, 1 base at V and 4 bases at J, with 16 bases in the middle. The CDR3 totals 15 residues. The CDR3 DNA follows: TGTGCCTGGAGTGCCCGGGGCAGGGGATTAGAGACCCAGTACTTC. Translating gives CAWSARGRGLETQYF. Combining the CDR3 with reference TRBV30 and TRBJ2-5 gives the whole variable domain SQTIHQWPATLVQPVGSPLSLECTVEGTSNPNLYWYRQAAGRGLQLLFYSVGIGQISSEVPQNLSASRPQDRQFILSSKKLLLSDSGFYLCAWSARGRGLETQYFGPGTRLLVL.

As to this clone: Other DNA sequences in the same sample also yield this CDR3. The chain carries TRBV20-1 and TRBJ2-7, with 7 nucleotides matching TRBD1. The CDR3 has 11 residues. V dropped 5 bases and J dropped 3; count of bases not matched to a gene: 1. CDR1 DFQATT and CDR2 SNEGSKA come from the germline V gene (reference sequence). The CDR3 loop reads CSAGTVYEQYF. The DNA for the CDR3 is TGCAGTGCTGGGACAGTCTACGAGCAGTACTTC.

The chain joins TRBV19 to TRBJ1-1; D unclear. There are 13 residues in the CDR3. V dropped 3 bases and J dropped 8 bases, with 13 bases sitting between them. CDR1 is LNHDA and CDR2 is SQIVND in the germline V gene (reference sequence). CDR3 residues: CASSIDGGLEAFF. DNA of the CDR3: TGTGCCAGTAGTATTGACGGAGGGTTAGAAGCTTTCTTT. The full variable domain, completed using reference TRBV19 and TRBJ1-1, is DGGITQSPKYLFRKEGQNVTLSCEQNLNHDAMYWYRQDPGQGLRLIYYSQIVNDFQKGDIAEGYSVSREKKESFPLTVTSAQKNPTAFYLCASSIDGGLEAFFGQGTRLTVV.

The J gene is TRBJ1-2, the V gene TRBV19; D is undetermined. V dropped 5 bases and J dropped 8 bases, with 18 bases sitting between them. The V gene's germline CDR1 is LNHDA and CDR2 SQIVND (reference sequence). The CDR3 consists of 14 residues. The CDR3: CASSGAGLQWGYTF. The CDR3 coding sequence is TGTGCCAGTAGTGGAGCAGGACTCCAGTGGGGCTACACCTTC.

The chain recombines TRBV11-3 with TRBJ2-1; no definite D call. The ends were cut back, 0 bases at V and 7 bases at J, with 7 bases in the middle. The CDR3 consists of 13 residues. The germline gives CDR1 SGHNT, CDR2 YENEEA. The CDR3 loop is CASSLDQDNEQFF. As DNA, the CDR3 is TGTGCCAGCAGCTTAGATCAGGATAATGAGCAGTTCTTC.

Notes on this clone: This CDR3 is also generated by other DNA sequences in the sample. The chain couples TRBV2 to TRBJ1-1; a weak D match, TRBD1 (6 bases). The V gene's germline CDR1 is SNHLY and CDR2 FYNNEI. The length of the CDR3 is 13 residues. V was clipped by 8 bases and J by 2 bases, with 12 bases between them. DNA for the CDR3: TGTGCCAGCTCAGGGGACCTAAACACTGAAGCTTTCTTT. Its translation: CASSGDLNTEAFF.

This chain connects TRBV18 to TRBJ2-3, with a weak D call TRBD2 (5 bases). The CDR3 extends over 14 amino acids. The germline V gene has CDR1 KGHSH and CDR2 LQKENI. V was trimmed by 2 bases and J by 1 base, leaving 7 bases between them. CDR3 nucleotide sequence: TGTGCCAGCTCACCAACGGAGGGCACAGATACGCAGTATTTT. Translation: CASSPTEGTDTQYF.

The V call is TRBV25-1, the J call TRBJ1-3; D remains ambiguous. Between the trimmed V and J ends, which lost 1 base and 4 bases, there was a span of 8 bases. The CDR3 is made up of 14 amino acids. The germline V gene encodes CDR1 MGHDK and CDR2 SYGVNS. For the CDR3, the DNA is TGTGCCAGCAGTGAATTTGGGGTGGGAAACACCATATATTTT. This translates into CASSEFGVGNTIYF.

V and J are TRBV5-1 and TRBJ2-5; 10 bases fit TRBD1. The J call may be faulty, since TRBJ2-7 better matches the DNA end. Looked up from germline, CDR1 is SGHRS and CDR2 is YFSETQ. CDR3 length: 15 residues. CDR3 nucleotides: TGCGCCAGCAGCTTGGCCGGGACAGGGGCTTACGAGCAGTACTTC. It specifies CASSLAGTGAYEQYF.

This chain joins TRBV25-1 and TRBJ2-1; D is uncertain. Deletions cut 2 bases from V and 0 bases from J, with 11 bases between. CDR1 is MGHDK and CDR2 is SYGVNS in the germline V gene. The CDR3 sequence is 16 residues long. CDR3 DNA: TGTGCCAGCAGTGAACTAGGTCTAAGCTCCTACAATGAGCAGTTCTTC. It encodes CASSELGLSSYNEQFF.

This clone was observed a single time. The chain uses TRBV29-1 and TRBJ2-1; 15 nucleotides line up with TRBD2. CDR1 and CDR2 from the germline V gene are SQVTM and ANQGSEA. The CDR3 runs to 14 residues. The junction had 8 bases not matched to a gene; V was cut back by 7 bases and J by 10 bases. The CDR3 DNA reads as TGCAGCGCCTGGGGACTAGCGGGAGGAGAGGAGCAGTTCTTC. Encoded protein: CSAWGLAGGEEQFF.

The gene calls are TRBV5-1 and TRBJ2-5; D is perhaps TRBD1 or TRBD2 (5 bases each). The V end was cut by 0 bases, the J end by 6 bases, with 12 bases between. Germline V CDR1 and CDR2: SGHRS, YFSETQ. This CDR3 comprises 14 residues. The CDR3 here is CASSLASGSKTQYF. For the CDR3, the DNA is TGCGCCAGCAGCTTGGCCTCAGGGAGCAAGACCCAGTACTTC.

This chain joins TRBV10-1 and TRBJ1-1; the D is unclear. This CDR3 spans 14 amino acids. Germline V gene sequence: CDR1 WNHNN, CDR2 SYGVQD (reference sequence). Trimming removed 9 bases at V and 4 bases at J, with 18 bases between. CDR3 sequence (DNA): TGCGCCAGTTGTCATGTGGGGTCGGGCACTGAAGCTTTCTTT. As protein: CASCHVGSGTEAFF.

The gene calls are TRBV19 and TRBJ2-1; 12 bases are a match to TRBD2. The CDR3 has 15 amino acids. After removal of 8 bases from V and 4 bases from J, the junction contained 6 bases not matched to a gene. Germline V gene sequence: CDR1 LNHDA, CDR2 SQIVND (reference sequence). This CDR3 reads CASRTSGRTYNEQFF. The CDR3 DNA sequence: TGTGCCAGTCGCACTAGCGGGAGGACTTACAATGAGCAGTTCTTC.

For this clone: This sample also contains other DNA sequences that code for the same CDR3. This chain connects TRBV27 to TRBJ1-5; TRBD1 aligns across 8 bases. J gave up 3 bases and V 6 bases, and 4 bases lay outside the gene matches. The CDR3 has 14 residues. Germline V gives CDR1 MNHEY, CDR2 SMNVEV (reference sequence). The CDR3 loop reads CASSRDRYNQPQHF. The CDR3 bases are TGTGCCAGCAGCCGGGACAGGTACAATCAGCCCCAGCATTTT.

The chain is built from TRBV28 and TRBJ2-2, with TRBD2 as a possible D gene (7 bases). The CDR3 contains 17 residues. CDR1 and CDR2 from the germline V gene are MDHEN and SYDVKM. V lost 6 bases and J lost 6, with 23 bases in between. The CDR3 region is CASSSPRGDTRSGELFF. The CDR3 DNA reads as TGTGCCAGCAGCTCCCCCCGGGGGGACACCCGATCCGGGGAGCTGTTTTTT. Combining the CDR3 with reference TRBV28 and TRBJ2-2 gives the whole variable domain DVKVTQSSRYLVKRTGEKVFLECVQDMDHENMFWYRQDPGLGLRLIYFSYDVKMKEKGDIPEGYSVSREKKERFSLILESASTNQTSMYLCASSSPRGDTRSGELFFGEGSRLTVL.

The chain employs TRBV28 and TRBJ2-1, with 10 bases aligning to TRBD2. J lost 10 bases, V lost 6 bases, and 12 bases had no gene match. Per germline, CDR1 MDHEN and CDR2 SYDVKM. The length of the CDR3 is 15 residues. The CDR3 protein is CASSPGASGRREQFF. CDR3 coding DNA: TGTGCCAGCAGCCCTGGGGCTAGCGGGAGAAGGGAGCAGTTCTTC.

This clone was observed once. This chain uses TRBV10-3 with TRBJ1-1; 9 nucleotides match TRBD1. The CDR3 runs to 17 residues. Germline lookup yields CDR1 ENHRY and CDR2 SYGVKD. The J segment lost 0 bases and the V segment lost 7 bases, leaving 12 bases of the junction unmatched. The CDR3, as DNA: TGTGCCATCACCAAGGGACAGGGAAGCGTCTTGAACACTGAAGCTTTCTTT. Translated: CAITKGQGSVLNTEAFF.

This chain joins TRBV6-1 and TRBJ2-5, with 10 bases matching TRBD2. Germline CDR1 MNHNS, CDR2 SASEGT. This CDR3 spans 15 amino acids. With V trimmed by 6 bases and J by 4 bases, 8 bases remained unmatched. CDR3 amino acids: CASRASRTSGETQYF. The DNA for the CDR3 is TGTGCCAGCAGAGCTTCAAGGACTAGCGGAGAGACCCAGTACTTC.